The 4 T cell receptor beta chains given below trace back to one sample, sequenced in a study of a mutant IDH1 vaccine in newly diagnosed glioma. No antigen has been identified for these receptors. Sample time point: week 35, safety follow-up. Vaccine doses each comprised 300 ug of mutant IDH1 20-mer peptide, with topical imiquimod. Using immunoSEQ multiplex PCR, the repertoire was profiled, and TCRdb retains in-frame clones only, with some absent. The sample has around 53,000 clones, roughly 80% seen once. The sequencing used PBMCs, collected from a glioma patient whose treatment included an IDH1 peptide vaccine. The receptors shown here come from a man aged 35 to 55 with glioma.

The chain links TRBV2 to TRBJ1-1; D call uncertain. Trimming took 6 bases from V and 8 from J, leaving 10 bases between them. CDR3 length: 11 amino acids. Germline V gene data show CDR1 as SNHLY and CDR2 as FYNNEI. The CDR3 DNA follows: TGTGCCAGCAGACCGACCGTGGAAGCTTTCTTT. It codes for CASRPTVEAFF.

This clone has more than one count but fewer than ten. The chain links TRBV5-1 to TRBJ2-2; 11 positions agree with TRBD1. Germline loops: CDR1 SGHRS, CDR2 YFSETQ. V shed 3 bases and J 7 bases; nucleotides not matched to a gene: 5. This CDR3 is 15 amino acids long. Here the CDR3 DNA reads TGCGCCAGCAGCTCCTGGACAGGGGGCTACGGGGAGCTGTTTTTT. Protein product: CASSSWTGGYGELFF.

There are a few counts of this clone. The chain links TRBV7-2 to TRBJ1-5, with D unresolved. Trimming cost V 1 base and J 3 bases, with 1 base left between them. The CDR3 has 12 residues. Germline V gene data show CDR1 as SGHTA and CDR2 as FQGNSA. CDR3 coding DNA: TGTGCCAGCAGCTTAGACAATCAGCCCCAGCATTTT. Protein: CASSLDNQPQHF.

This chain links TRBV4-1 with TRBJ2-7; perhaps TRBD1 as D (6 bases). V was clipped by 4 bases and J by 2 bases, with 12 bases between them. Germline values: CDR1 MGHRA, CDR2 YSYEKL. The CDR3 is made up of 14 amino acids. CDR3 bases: TGCGCCAGCAGCCCAAACCGGGACACCTACGAGCAGTACTTC. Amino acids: CASSPNRDTYEQYF.